These T cell receptor beta chains were read from a single sample in a study of shared clonotypes between healthy human individuals. Libraries were prepared by immunoSEQ multiplex PCR; TCRdb keeps only in-frame clonotypes and omits some of them. This table holds roughly 2.1 million clones, 90% to 95% found once. Sequenced material: naive CD8+ T cells from PBMCs. The receptors were sampled from a man aged 18 to 29 in good health. Some clones in this sample may be carry-over from other donors' samples. Both conserved end residues are part of each CDR3. A D gene is named only where the DNA matches it firmly. Size tells how often a clone was seen (once, few, many) or the class of an expanded clone, and some rows leave it out.

abundance: once; j_gene: TRBJ1-4; d_gene: TRBD1; v_gene: TRBV5-1; CDR3nt: TGCGCCAGCAGCTTAAACGGGACAGGGGGCGGTGAAAAACTGTTTTTT; CDR3aa: CASSLNGTGGGEKLFF
abundance: -; j_gene: TRBJ2-7; d_gene: TRBD1; v_gene: TRBV9; CDR3nt: TGTGCCAGCAGCGGAGGGGGCCCCAACTACGAGCAGTACTTC; CDR3aa: CASSGGGPNYEQYF
abundance: -; j_gene: TRBJ2-5; d_gene: TRBD1; v_gene: TRBV11-3; CDR3nt: TGTGCCAGCAGCCCGGACAGGGGAGAGACCCAGTACTTC; CDR3aa: CASSPDRGETQYF
abundance: -; j_gene: TRBJ2-1; d_gene: -; v_gene: TRBV6-5; CDR3nt: TGTGCCAGCAGTTACTCGGGACTGAATGAGCAGTTCTTC; CDR3aa: CASSYSGLNEQFF
abundance: once; j_gene: TRBJ2-7; d_gene: TRBD2; v_gene: TRBV6-1; CDR3nt: TGTGCCAGCTTGACTAGCTTCGACTACGAGCAGTACTTC; CDR3aa: CASLTSFDYEQYF
abundance: -; j_gene: TRBJ2-7; d_gene: TRBD2; v_gene: TRBV7-9; CDR3nt: TGTGCCAGCAGCTCGACCGGGACTAGCGGGAGCCCGTACGAGCAGTACTTC; CDR3aa: CASSSTGTSGSPYEQYF
abundance: -; j_gene: TRBJ2-4; d_gene: TRBD2; v_gene: TRBV25-1; CDR3nt: TGTGCCAGCAGTGAATTCGGGGGGTTAGACAAAAACATTCAGTACTTC; CDR3aa: CASSEFGGLDKNIQYF
abundance: -; j_gene: TRBJ2-3; d_gene: TRBD2; v_gene: TRBV7-2; CDR3nt: TGTGCCAGCAGCTTATTAGCGGGAGGGCTGGCAGATACGCAGTATTTT; CDR3aa: CASSLLAGGLADTQYF
abundance: -; j_gene: TRBJ2-7; d_gene: -; v_gene: TRBV28; CDR3nt: TGTGCCAGCAGTTTGAATCCAGGGATCGCCTACGAGCAGTACTTC; CDR3aa: CASSLNPGIAYEQYF
abundance: -; j_gene: TRBJ2-1; d_gene: -; v_gene: TRBV7-8; CDR3nt: TGTGCCAGCAGCCCAGGCTTAGCGAGAAGCTCCTACAATGAGCAGTTCTTC; CDR3aa: CASSPGLARSSYNEQFF
abundance: -; j_gene: TRBJ1-4; d_gene: -; v_gene: TRBV2; CDR3nt: TGTGCCAGCATTGGGGGTTGGGCTAATGAAAAACTGTTTTTT; CDR3aa: CASIGGWANEKLFF
abundance: -; j_gene: TRBJ1-3; d_gene: -; v_gene: TRBV29-1; CDR3nt: TGCAGCGCCGTATTCCCCTCTGGAAACACCATATATTTT; CDR3aa: CSAVFPSGNTIYF
abundance: -; j_gene: TRBJ2-1; d_gene: -; v_gene: TRBV2; CDR3nt: TGTGCCAGCACTTTTTCCTATGAGCAGTTCTTC; CDR3aa: CASTFSYEQFF
abundance: -; j_gene: TRBJ1-5; d_gene: -; v_gene: TRBV5-6; CDR3nt: TGTGCCAGCAGCTTACCCTCCGGAAGGGGCAATCAGCCCCAGCATTTT; CDR3aa: CASSLPSGRGNQPQHF
abundance: -; j_gene: TRBJ2-7; d_gene: -; v_gene: TRBV6-5; CDR3nt: TGTGCCAGCAGTTACTCTACCGGGGCTATATACTACGAGCAGTACTTC; CDR3aa: CASSYSTGAIYYEQYF
abundance: -; j_gene: TRBJ1-2; d_gene: -; v_gene: TRBV19; CDR3nt: TGTGCCAGTAGTATAGCTAACTATGGCTACACCTTC; CDR3aa: CASSIANYGYTF
abundance: -; j_gene: TRBJ2-7; d_gene: TRBD2; v_gene: TRBV28; CDR3nt: TGTGCCAGCAGTCCGGTCGGGACTAGCTTCGGCGAGCAGTACTTC; CDR3aa: CASSPVGTSFGEQYF
abundance: -; j_gene: TRBJ2-3; d_gene: -; v_gene: TRBV28; CDR3nt: TGTGCCAGCAGTCATAAGATTTTCAGGGACCGCCCGGCAGATACGCAGTATTTT; CDR3aa: CASSHKIFRDRPADTQYF
abundance: -; j_gene: TRBJ2-7; d_gene: -; v_gene: TRBV4-3; CDR3nt: TGCGCCAGCAGCCAAGATGGGACCCGGGGTGGATTGCCCTACGAGCAGTACTTC; CDR3aa: CASSQDGTRGGLPYEQYF
abundance: -; j_gene: TRBJ1-5; d_gene: -; v_gene: TRBV7-9; CDR3nt: TGTGCCAGCAGCTTAGAGGGGACGAGCAATCAGCCCCAGCATTTT; CDR3aa: CASSLEGTSNQPQHF
abundance: -; j_gene: TRBJ2-1; d_gene: -; v_gene: TRBV4-1; CDR3nt: TGCGCCAGCAGCCAAGAACTTCCTTTGGTGGGGAATGAGCAGTTCTTC; CDR3aa: CASSQELPLVGNEQFF
abundance: -; j_gene: TRBJ1-5; d_gene: -; v_gene: TRBV27; CDR3nt: TGTGCCAGCAGTTTATTTTCAGGGTCCAAGGTTTACAATCAGCCCCAGCATTTT; CDR3aa: CASSLFSGSKVYNQPQHF
abundance: -; j_gene: TRBJ1-2; d_gene: -; v_gene: TRBV28; CDR3nt: TGTGCCAGCAACCCCGGCGGGACTCTCGGCTACACCTTC; CDR3aa: CASNPGGTLGYTF
abundance: -; j_gene: TRBJ2-2; d_gene: TRBD1; v_gene: TRBV18; CDR3nt: TGTGCCAGCTCACCACCGATTCCGGGACAGACTAACACCGGGGAGCTGTTTTTT; CDR3aa: CASSPPIPGQTNTGELFF
abundance: -; j_gene: TRBJ2-1; d_gene: -; v_gene: TRBV7-2; CDR3nt: TGTGCCAGCAGCTTAGAAGGCCTGGTAAATGAGCAGTTCTTC; CDR3aa: CASSLEGLVNEQFF
abundance: -; j_gene: TRBJ2-7; d_gene: -; v_gene: TRBV7-8; CDR3nt: TGTGCCAGCAGCTCCCGTAGGAGCTCCTACGAGCAGTACTTC; CDR3aa: CASSSRRSSYEQYF
abundance: -; j_gene: TRBJ2-1; d_gene: TRBD1; v_gene: TRBV5-1; CDR3nt: TGCGCCAGCAGCTTGGCTTCAACAGGGGCGAATGAGCAGTTCTTC; CDR3aa: CASSLASTGANEQFF
abundance: -; j_gene: TRBJ2-1; d_gene: TRBD2; v_gene: TRBV27; CDR3nt: TGTGCCAGCAGTCCACCCAGCGGGAGTATCTACAATGAGCAGTTCTTC; CDR3aa: CASSPPSGSIYNEQFF
abundance: -; j_gene: TRBJ2-7; d_gene: -; v_gene: TRBV9; CDR3nt: TGTGCCAGCAGCGTAGGGTCTGCCCTAGACTCCTACGAGCAGTACTTC; CDR3aa: CASSVGSALDSYEQYF
abundance: -; j_gene: TRBJ2-1; d_gene: -; v_gene: TRBV11-2; CDR3nt: TGTGCCAGCAGCTTAGGATTGCGTCTCGTCGATGAGCAGTTCTTC; CDR3aa: CASSLGLRLVDEQFF
abundance: -; j_gene: TRBJ2-3; d_gene: TRBD1; v_gene: TRBV27; CDR3nt: TGTGCCAGCAGTCCACATCCGCCCAGGGGGGATACGCAGTATTTT; CDR3aa: CASSPHPPRGDTQYF
abundance: -; j_gene: TRBJ2-7; d_gene: TRBD2; v_gene: TRBV4-2; CDR3nt: TGTGCCAGCAGCCAGGAATTAGGACTAGCGGGTATACCCTACGAGCAGTACTTC; CDR3aa: CASSQELGLAGIPYEQYF
abundance: -; j_gene: TRBJ2-7; d_gene: TRBD2; v_gene: TRBV29-1; CDR3nt: TGCAGCGTTGATGGGACTAGCGGGAGTCCCTACGAGCAGTACTTC; CDR3aa: CSVDGTSGSPYEQYF
abundance: -; j_gene: TRBJ2-7; d_gene: -; v_gene: TRBV5-4; CDR3nt: TGTGCCAGCAGCTTGGGGGGTTTTTACGAGCAGTACTTC; CDR3aa: CASSLGGFYEQYF
abundance: -; j_gene: TRBJ2-3; d_gene: -; v_gene: TRBV4-1; CDR3nt: TGCGCCAGCAGCCAACGGCTAGTCGGCACAGATACGCAGTATTTT; CDR3aa: CASSQRLVGTDTQYF
abundance: -; j_gene: TRBJ2-7; d_gene: -; v_gene: TRBV7-9; CDR3nt: TGTGCCAGCAGCTTAGTAGGCGGAACCTACGAGCAGTACTTC; CDR3aa: CASSLVGGTYEQYF
abundance: -; j_gene: TRBJ2-7; d_gene: -; v_gene: TRBV7-8; CDR3nt: TGTGCCAGCAGCTTAGTAACAGGCTCCTACGAGCAGTACTTC; CDR3aa: CASSLVTGSYEQYF
abundance: -; j_gene: TRBJ2-1; d_gene: TRBD2; v_gene: TRBV29-1; CDR3nt: TGCAGCGTTCAAAGCGGGAGAATCAATGAGCAGTTCTTC; CDR3aa: CSVQSGRINEQFF
abundance: -; j_gene: TRBJ1-5; d_gene: -; v_gene: TRBV5-1; CDR3nt: TGCGCCAGCAGGGGGGATAGCAATCGGCCCCAGCATTTT; CDR3aa: CASRGDSNRPQHF
abundance: -; j_gene: TRBJ2-1; d_gene: -; v_gene: TRBV4-1; CDR3nt: TGCGCCAGCAGCCAAAGTCGACAGAATGAGCAGTTCTTC; CDR3aa: CASSQSRQNEQFF
abundance: -; j_gene: TRBJ2-1; d_gene: TRBD2; v_gene: TRBV5-1; CDR3nt: TGCGCCAGCAGTAAAAGGGGACTAGCGGGAGGGAGCTCCTACAATGAGCAGTTCTTC; CDR3aa: CASSKRGLAGGSSYNEQFF
abundance: -; j_gene: TRBJ1-2; d_gene: -; v_gene: TRBV5-6; CDR3nt: TGTGCCAGCAGCTCTAGCCACTACGACTATGGCTACACCTTC; CDR3aa: CASSSSHYDYGYTF
abundance: -; j_gene: TRBJ2-1; d_gene: -; v_gene: TRBV9; CDR3nt: TGTGCCAGCAGCCCTGACTACTACAATGAGCAGTTCTTC; CDR3aa: CASSPDYYNEQFF